These 10 T cell receptor beta chains came from one sample sequenced in a study of shared clonotypes between healthy human individuals. Produced via immunoSEQ multiplex PCR; TCRdb's table is partial and in-frame only. This sample has 550,000 to 800,000 clones; approximately 79% occur once, and the top ten carry around 1.6%. Sequenced material: memory CD4+ T cells sorted from blood. Subset indicated: CD45RA-negative fraction. The receptors stem from a woman younger than 45 in good health.

As for this clone: The identical CDR3 is also encoded by other nucleotide sequences in the sample. In DNA, the CDR3 is TGTGCCAGCAAAGGGAAGCCCTACGAGCAGTACTTC. Translation gives CASKGKPYEQYF. The genes are TRBV28 and TRBJ2-7; D unresolved. This CDR3 region has 12 residues. The germline gives CDR1 MDHEN, CDR2 SYDVKM. V was shortened by 7 bases and J by 2 bases, with 9 bases between the two germline ends.

The chain uses TRBV7-8 and TRBJ2-3, with 7 bases lining up with TRBD2. The CDR3 consists of 13 residues. V lost 5 bases and J lost 4; bases outside the gene matches: 3. Per the germline V gene, CDR1 is SGHVS and CDR2 is FQNEAQ. The CDR3 sequence is CASSTTSADTQYF. The CDR3 DNA reads as TGTGCCAGCAGCACTACTAGCGCAGATACGCAGTATTTT.

The chain uses TRBV4-1 and TRBJ2-7, with TRBD2 matching over 8 bases. The germline V gene encodes CDR1 MGHRA and CDR2 YSYEKL. J was trimmed by 5 bases and V by 4 bases; bases with no gene match: 10. CDR3 length: 15 residues. CDR3 coding DNA: TGCGCCAGCAGCCCGTTGGGCGGGAGGAGGGACGAGCAGTACTTC. This sequence encodes CASSPLGGRRDEQYF.

The rearrangement links TRBV28 to TRBJ1-1; no clear D gene. CDR1 MDHEN and CDR2 SYDVKM come from the germline V gene. Between the trimmed V and J ends, which lost 3 bases and 0 bases, there was a span of 14 bases. This CDR3 is built from 16 residues. The CDR3, as DNA: TGTGCCAGCAGTTTGTTCGGTACAGTACTGAACACTGAAGCTTTCTTT. This sequence encodes CASSLFGTVLNTEAFF.

This rearrangement joins TRBV10-3 to TRBJ2-7; TRBD1 is a possible D gene (6 bases). CDR3 length equals 14 residues. V lost 6 bases and J 3 bases, leaving 15 bases between the germline ends. In germline, CDR1 is ENHRY, CDR2 SYGVKD. CDR3 protein: CAIREQGGDYEQYF. The CDR3 DNA follows: TGTGCCATCAGGGAACAGGGTGGGGACTACGAGCAGTACTTC.

The chain couples TRBV9 to TRBJ2-1; 10 bases map to TRBD2. This CDR3 has 17 amino acids. Germline CDR1 SGDLS, CDR2 YYNGEE. The junction had 7 bases not matched to a gene; V was cut back by 4 bases and J by 0 bases. CDR3 nucleotide sequence: TGTGCCAGCAGCCCCTTAGCGGGAGGAGGCTCCTACAATGAGCAGTTCTTC. It translates to CASSPLAGGGSYNEQFF.

The CDR3 region is CASSLKGQGERGYTF. DNA for the CDR3: TGTGCCAGCAGTTTAAAGGGACAGGGGGAGCGCGGCTACACCTTC. The chain employs TRBV28 and TRBJ1-2, with 11 bases fitting TRBD1. This CDR3 region has 15 residues. V lost 2 bases to trimming and J lost 8 bases; unmatched junction nucleotides: 7. From germline, CDR1 is MDHEN and CDR2 SYDVKM.

The chain carries TRBV28 and TRBJ1-1; D is unclear. Germline values: CDR1 MDHEN, CDR2 SYDVKM. Trimming took off 5 bases at V and 3 bases at J, with 13 bases between the two ends. The CDR3 contains 14 residues. The chain's CDR3 is CASSIPQGHTEAFF. CDR3 in DNA: TGTGCCAGCAGTATACCCCAAGGGCACACTGAAGCTTTCTTT.

This chain uses TRBV5-8 with TRBJ2-1; D unclear. Looked up from germline, CDR1 is SGHTS and CDR2 is YDEGEE. V was pared by 3 bases and J by 7 bases, with 11 bases between. The CDR3 length is 13 residues. The CDR3 DNA reads TGTGCCAGCAGCTCCCCTTTTTTAAATGAGCAGTTCTTC. It is translated as CASSSPFLNEQFF.

The chain employs TRBV28 and TRBJ1-3, with 9 bases matching TRBD1. V lost 6 bases and J lost 0; bases outside the gene matches: 3. The germline V gene encodes CDR1 MDHEN and CDR2 SYDVKM. There are 15 residues in the CDR3. CDR3 nucleotides: TGTGCCAGCAGCCTGGACAGGGGCTCTGGAAACACCATATATTTT. Translating it yields CASSLDRGSGNTIYF.